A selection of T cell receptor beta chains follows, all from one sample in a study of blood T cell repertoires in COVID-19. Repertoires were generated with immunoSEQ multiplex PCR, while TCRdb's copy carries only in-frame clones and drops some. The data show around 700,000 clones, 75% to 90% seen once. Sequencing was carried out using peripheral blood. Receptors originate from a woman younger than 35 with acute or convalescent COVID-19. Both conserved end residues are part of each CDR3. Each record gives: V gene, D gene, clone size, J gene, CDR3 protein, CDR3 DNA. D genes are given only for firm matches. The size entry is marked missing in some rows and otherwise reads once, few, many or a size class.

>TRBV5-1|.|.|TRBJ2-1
CASSIRGDSYNEQFF
TGCGCCAGCAGCATTCGGGGTGACTCCTACAATGAGCAGTTCTTC
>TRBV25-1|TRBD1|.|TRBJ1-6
CASEEDRQDSPLHF
TGTGCCAGCGAAGAGGACAGGCAAGATTCACCCCTCCACTTT
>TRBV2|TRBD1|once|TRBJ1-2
CASSVTGETLGYTF
TGTGCCAGCAGTGTGACAGGGGAAACTCTCGGCTACACCTTC
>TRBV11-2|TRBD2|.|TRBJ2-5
CASSFPSGGPKETQYF
TGTGCCAGCAGCTTTCCCAGCGGGGGGCCGAAAGAGACCCAGTACTTC
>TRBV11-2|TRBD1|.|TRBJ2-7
CASSPRQGIEQYF
TGTGCCAGCAGCCCTCGACAGGGGATCGAGCAGTACTTC
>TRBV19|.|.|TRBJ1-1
CASASVISNTEAFF
TGTGCCAGCGCCTCAGTGATATCGAACACTGAAGCTTTCTTT
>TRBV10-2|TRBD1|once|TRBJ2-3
CASSPGQGTDTQYF
TGCGCCAGCAGTCCGGGACAGGGGACAGATACGCAGTATTTT
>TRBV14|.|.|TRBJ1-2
CASSQATGFYGYTF
TGTGCCAGCAGCCAAGCTACGGGATTCTATGGCTACACCTTC
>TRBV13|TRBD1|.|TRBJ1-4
CASSFGTGERKLFF
TGTGCCAGCAGCTTCGGGACAGGGGAAAGAAAACTGTTTTTT
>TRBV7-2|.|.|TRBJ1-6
CASSLRRSSYNSPLHF
TGTGCCAGCAGCCTGAGGAGAAGCTCCTATAATTCACCCCTCCACTTT
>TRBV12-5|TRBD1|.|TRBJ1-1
CASGLVPGTVTEAFF
TGTGCTAGTGGTTTGGTACCCGGGACAGTCACTGAAGCTTTCTTT
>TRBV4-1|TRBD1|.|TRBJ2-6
CASSQDSQGESGANVLTF
TGCGCCAGCAGCCAAGATAGTCAGGGGGAGTCTGGGGCCAACGTCCTGACTTTC
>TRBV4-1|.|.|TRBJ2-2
CASSHTNTGELFF
TGCGCCAGCAGCCACACGAACACCGGGGAGCTGTTTTTT
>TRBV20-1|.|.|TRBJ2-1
CSAIVYNEQFF
TGCAGTGCTATAGTCTACAATGAGCAGTTCTTC
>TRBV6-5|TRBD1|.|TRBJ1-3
CASSFTGGGNTIYF
TGTGCCAGCAGCTTCACAGGGGGTGGAAACACCATATATTTT
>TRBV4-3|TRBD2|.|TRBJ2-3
CASSQSLAGGGTDTQYF
TGCGCCAGCAGCCAATCCCTAGCGGGGGGGGGCACAGATACGCAGTATTTT
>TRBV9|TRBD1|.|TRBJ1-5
CASSAGTGGGNQPQHF
TGTGCCAGCAGCGCCGGGACAGGGGGCGGCAATCAGCCCCAGCATTTT
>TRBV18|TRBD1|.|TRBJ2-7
CASSPQTGYYEQYF
TGTGCCAGCTCACCACAGACAGGGTACTACGAGCAGTACTTC
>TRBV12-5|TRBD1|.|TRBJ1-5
CASASGTGNQPQHF
TGTGCTAGTGCCTCAGGGACAGGCAATCAGCCCCAGCATTTT
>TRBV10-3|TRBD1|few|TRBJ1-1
CAISDTTGGFTEAFF
TGTGCCATCAGTGACACGACAGGGGGCTTCACTGAAGCTTTCTTT
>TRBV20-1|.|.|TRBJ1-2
CSASPPGSTGGYTF
TGCAGTGCTAGTCCCCCGGGATCGACGGGTGGCTACACCTTC
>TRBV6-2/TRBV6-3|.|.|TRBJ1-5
CASSNQRLGDNSNQPQHF
TGTGCCAGCAGTAACCAGCGATTAGGGGACAATAGCAATCAGCCCCAGCATTTT
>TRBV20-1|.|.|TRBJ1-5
CSASPAGDSQPQHF
TGCAGTGCTAGTCCGGCGGGAGATTCGCAGCCCCAGCATTTT
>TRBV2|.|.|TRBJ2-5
CASNVVGETQYF
TGTGCCAGCAACGTAGTCGGGGAGACCCAGTACTTC
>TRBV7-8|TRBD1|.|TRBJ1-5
CASSSRQGSIQPQHF
TGTGCCAGCAGCTCTCGACAGGGGTCCATCCAGCCCCAGCATTTT
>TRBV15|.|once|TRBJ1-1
CATSRDLGGRMNTEAFF
TGTGCCACCAGCAGAGATCTGGGGGGGAGGATGAACACTGAAGCTTTCTTT
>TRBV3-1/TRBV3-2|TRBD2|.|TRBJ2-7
CASSQDELAGVSYEQYF
TGTGCCAGCAGCCAAGATGAACTAGCGGGGGTGTCCTACGAGCAGTACTTC
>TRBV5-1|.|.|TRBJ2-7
CASRLGVLSYEQYF
TGCGCCAGCAGGCTCGGGGTACTCTCCTACGAGCAGTACTTC
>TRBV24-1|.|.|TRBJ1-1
CATSDGTEAFF
TGTGCCACCAGCGACGGGACAGAAGCTTTCTTT
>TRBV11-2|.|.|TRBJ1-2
CASSTTDHYGYTF
TGTGCCAGCAGCACGACAGATCACTATGGCTACACCTTC
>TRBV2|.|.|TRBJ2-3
CASIRRGSSTDTQYF
TGTGCCAGCATCCGACGGGGGAGTAGCACAGATACGCAGTATTTT
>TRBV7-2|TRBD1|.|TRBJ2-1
CASRLDRGLYNEQFF
TGTGCCAGCAGACTGGACAGGGGGTTGTACAATGAGCAGTTCTTC
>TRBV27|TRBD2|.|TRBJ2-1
CASSLIGGYLNEQFF
TGTGCCAGCAGTTTAATCGGGGGGTACCTCAATGAGCAGTTCTTC
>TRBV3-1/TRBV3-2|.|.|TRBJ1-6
CASSRGGQSESPLHF
TGTGCCAGCAGCCGGGGCGGACAGTCAGAGTCACCCCTCCACTTT
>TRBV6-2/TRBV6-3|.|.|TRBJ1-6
CASSSAGSSYNSPLHF
TGTGCCAGCAGTTCCGCCGGGAGCTCCTATAATTCACCCCTCCACTTT
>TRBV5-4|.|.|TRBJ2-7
CASSLSQDSSYEQYF
TGTGCCAGCAGCTTGTCCCAGGACAGCTCCTACGAGCAGTACTTC
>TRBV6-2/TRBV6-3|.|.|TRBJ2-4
CASSYSFGDSAKNIQYF
TGTGCCAGCAGTTACTCGTTTGGCGACTCAGCCAAAAACATTCAGTACTTC
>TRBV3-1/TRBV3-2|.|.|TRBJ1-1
CASSPSSGGPNTEAFF
TGTGCCAGCAGCCCCTCCTCTGGAGGCCCTAACACTGAAGCTTTCTTT
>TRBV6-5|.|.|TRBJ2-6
CASSLALANVLTF
TGTGCCAGCTCATTGGCCCTGGCCAACGTCCTGACTTTC
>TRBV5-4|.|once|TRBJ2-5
CASAVDQETQYF
TGTGCCAGCGCGGTAGATCAAGAGACCCAGTACTTC
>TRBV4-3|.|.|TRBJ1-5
CASSQGAEYSNQPQHF
TGCGCCAGCAGCCAAGGGGCAGAATATAGCAATCAGCCCCAGCATTTT
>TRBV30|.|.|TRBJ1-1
CAWSRGPTEAFF
TGTGCCTGGAGCAGAGGGCCAACTGAAGCTTTCTTT
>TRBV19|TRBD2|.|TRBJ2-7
CASSFSGGGNSYEQYF
TGTGCCAGTAGTTTCTCCGGCGGGGGAAATTCCTACGAGCAGTACTTC
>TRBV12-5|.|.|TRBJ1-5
CASGPRDTINQPQHF
TGTGCTAGTGGTCCCCGGGACACGATCAATCAGCCCCAGCATTTT
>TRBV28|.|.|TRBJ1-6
CASSFSSYNSPLHF
TGTGCCAGCAGTTTTAGCTCCTATAATTCACCCCTCCACTTT
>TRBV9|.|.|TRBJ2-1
CASSVALRGLIDNEQFF
TGTGCCAGCAGCGTAGCTCTTAGGGGCTTAATCGACAATGAGCAGTTCTTC
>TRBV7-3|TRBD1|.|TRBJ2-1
CASSMGQGSYNEQFF
TGTGCCAGCAGCATGGGACAGGGTTCCTACAATGAGCAGTTCTTC
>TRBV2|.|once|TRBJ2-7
CASSVIRGTYEQYF
TGTGCCAGCAGTGTCATTCGGGGGACCTACGAGCAGTACTTC
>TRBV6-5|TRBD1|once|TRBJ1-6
CASSSDRGGVSSPLHF
TGTGCCAGCAGTTCGGACAGGGGTGGCGTCAGTTCACCCCTCCACTTT
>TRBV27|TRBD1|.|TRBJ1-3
CASSSGTGRNTIYF
TGTGCCAGCAGTTCCGGGACAGGGAGAAACACCATATATTTT
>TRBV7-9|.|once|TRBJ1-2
CASSLDIDSYGYTF
TGTGCCAGCAGCTTAGACATCGACTCCTATGGCTACACCTTC
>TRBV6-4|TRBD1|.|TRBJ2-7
CASGLTGF
TGTGCCAGCGGGCTGACAGGGTTC
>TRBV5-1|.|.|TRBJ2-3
CASSLVGAPSTDTQYF
TGCGCCAGCAGCTTGGTAGGGGCCCCAAGCACAGATACGCAGTATTTT
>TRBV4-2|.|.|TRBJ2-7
CASSQVLSSEQYF
TGTGCCAGCAGCCAAGTCTTATCCTCCGAGCAGTACTTC
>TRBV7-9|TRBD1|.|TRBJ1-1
CASTLPGGTEAFF
TGTGCCAGCACCCTCCCAGGGGGCACTGAAGCTTTCTTT